This T cell receptor (beta chain) was documented in a study of T-cell memory formation after mild COVID-19. As for the study in general: TCR clusters largely stayed donor specific. Study-wide points: Clones shrinking between day 15 and 85 showed a balanced CD4/CD8 split, and those that grew later tilted toward CD4+. Of the contracting clones, CD4+ ones lay mainly in CM and EM, and CD8+ ones in EMRA.

This clonotype was observed a few times. Antigen: not known. The CDR3 sequence is 13 residues long. Trimming shortened V by 1 base and J by 6 bases, and 13 bases separated the two germline ends. Germline CDR1 is DFQATT and CDR2 is SNEGSKA (reference sequence). Employing constant-segment primers, 5'RACE generated TCR alpha and TCR beta cDNA libraries bearing sample barcodes and UMIs. TCRdb called the 5' RACE reads again in MiXCR, with one record for every CDR3 protein. The data show about 420,000 distinct CDR3 sequences, with about 25% seen just once and over 10% held by the top ten. The chain has TRBV20-1 and TRBJ2-7; D is perhaps TRBD1 (5 bases). The sample was PBMCs or a T cell subset sorted from them (not recorded which). This sequence was found in an adult woman who had mild COVID-19 (a few samples of this study predate the infection). Cell type and time point are not known. CDR3 loop: CSARGWGLSEQYF. CDR3 coding DNA: TGCAGTGCTAGAGGCTGGGGCCTTAGCGAGCAGTACTTC.